The 32 T cell receptor beta chains below were found in one sample sequenced in a study of regulatory T cells in long-lasting Graves disease. Time point indicated: newly diagnosed GD, antithyroid drugs for less than 3 months. Generation of the TCR library employed RNA extracted from PBMCs. Assembly of TCR beta libraries relied on iRepertoire HTBI primers together with Arm-PCR of CDR3 regions. TCRdb analysed the multiplex PCR reads with MiXCR anew, one entry per CDR3 protein. The data hold about 430,000 distinct CDR3 sequences, with about 15% observed a single time. These data also featured in a second study, about T cells in Graves' hyperthyroidism and ophthalmopathy.

This specimen was peripheral blood mononuclear cells (PBMCs), taken at new diagnosis, from a patient treated with antithyroid drugs. The receptors stem from a woman between 40 and 55 years old with Graves disease.

This clonotype has ten or more counts. V gene TRBV12-3 or TRBV12-4 combines with J gene TRBJ2-7, with 7 positions matching TRBD2. This CDR3 has 14 residues. The junction had 3 bases not matched to a gene; V was cut back by 4 bases and J by 0 bases. The chain's CDR3 is CASSSGGASYEQYF. CDR3 sequence (DNA): TGTGCCAGCAGTTCGGGAGGAGCCTCCTACGAGCAGTACTTC.

This clonotype was counted many times. The chain couples TRBV12-3 or TRBV12-4 to TRBJ1-1; unclear D gene. The CDR3 length is 14 residues. Trimming stripped 8 bases from V and 1 base from J, with 14 bases between. The CDR3 region has the DNA TGTGCCAGCGCCAGAAGCGGCCAGAACACTGAAGCTTTCTTT. Amino acid sequence: CASARSGQNTEAFF.

This clonotype was seen at least ten times. The rearrangement uses TRBV27 and TRBJ1-2, with D perhaps matching TRBD1 (5 bases). V was cut by 5 bases and J by 3 bases, with 10 bases left in between. The CDR3 is made up of 13 amino acids. Per the germline V gene, CDR1 is MNHEY and CDR2 is SMNVEV (reference sequence). CDR3 amino acids: CASSNGAYYGYTF. CDR3 bases: TGTGCCAGCAGTAACGGGGCTTACTATGGCTACACCTTC.

This clonotype has a handful of counts. V is TRBV25-1 and J is TRBJ1-4; 7 nucleotides line up with TRBD1. J lost 4 bases, V lost 5 bases, and 7 bases had no gene match. Germline V gene sequence: CDR1 MGHDK, CDR2 SYGVNS. The CDR3 is 15 residues long. CDR3 region: CASSTSDRFNEKLFF. The CDR3 bases are TGTGCCAGCAGTACATCGGACAGGTTTAATGAAAAACTGTTTTTT.

This clonotype was found many times. In DNA, the CDR3 is TGTGCCAGCAGTCCTACAGGGATTTTCTCTGGAAACACCATATATTTT. Its translation is CASSPTGIFSGNTIYF. The V gene is TRBV27, the J gene TRBJ1-3, with D perhaps matching TRBD1 (6 bases). Trimming removed 5 bases at V and 0 bases at J, with 14 bases between. In germline, CDR1 is MNHEY, CDR2 SMNVEV (reference sequence). This CDR3 spans 16 amino acids.

The V call is TRBV12-3 or TRBV12-4, the J call TRBJ1-2; weak D call: TRBD1 (5 bases). The length of the CDR3 is 13 residues. V was clipped by 5 bases and J by 7 bases, with 14 bases between them. The DNA of the CDR3 is TGTGCCAGCAGTGCGGGCCAGGGAGTTGGCTACACCTTC. Amino acids: CASSAGQGVGYTF.

This clonotype was seen a few times. The rearrangement joins TRBV28 to TRBJ1-5; 7 nucleotides align to TRBD1. Germline CDR1 is MDHEN and CDR2 is SYDVKM. Germline trimming cut 3 bases from V and 4 bases from J; bases unmatched to any gene: 9. The CDR3 sequence is 16 residues long. The CDR3 nucleotides read TGTGCCAGCAGTTTCGGGAACAGGGGCCAAAATCAGCCCCAGCATTTT. This translates into CASSFGNRGQNQPQHF.

This clonotype has a count of ten or more. V and J are TRBV13 and TRBJ2-1, with 11 bases that match TRBD2. The CDR3 contains 15 residues. Trimming at V came to 5 bases and at J to 9 bases, leaving 9 bases not matched to a gene. Germline CDR1 and CDR2: PRHDT and FYEKMQ (reference sequence). The CDR3 DNA reads as TGTGCCAGCAGCCCCGCACTAGCGGGAGTCGGTGAGCAGTTCTTC. It codes for CASSPALAGVGEQFF. Combining the CDR3 with reference TRBV13 and TRBJ2-1 gives the whole variable domain AAGVIQSPRHLIKEKRETATLKCYPIPRHDTVYWYQQGPGQDPQFLISFYEKMQSDKGSIPDRFSAQQFSDYHSELNMSSLELGDSALYFCASSPALAGVGEQFFGPGTRLTVL.

The table lists this clonotype with many counts. The genes are TRBV28 and TRBJ1-4; 9 bases line up with TRBD1. With 5 bases clipped from V and 8 bases from J, the junction kept 12 bases outside the gene matches. Germline assignment: CDR1 MDHEN and CDR2 SYDVKM. The CDR3 is 16 residues long. This CDR3 reads CASSHRQGDVEEKLFF. The CDR3 region has the DNA TGTGCCAGCAGTCACCGACAGGGGGATGTGGAGGAAAAACTGTTTTTT. The full variable domain, completed using reference TRBV28 and TRBJ1-4, is DVKVTQSSRYLVKRTGEKVFLECVQDMDHENMFWYRQDPGLGLRLIYFSYDVKMKEKGDIPEGYSVSREKKERFSLILESASTNQTSMYLCASSHRQGDVEEKLFFGSGTQLSVL.

This clonotype showed up many times. This rearrangement joins TRBV6-2 or TRBV6-3 to TRBJ1-1; TRBD1 aligns across 9 bases. Germline V lookup: CDR1 MNHEY, CDR2 SVGEGT. V lost 5 bases to trimming and J lost 4 bases; unmatched junction nucleotides: 5. The CDR3 length is 14 residues. CDR3 nucleotides: TGTGCCAGCAGTCTCACAGGGGGCCGCACTGAAGCTTTCTTT. Translation: CASSLTGGRTEAFF.

This clonotype was found many times. The CDR3 DNA reads as TGTGCCACCAGCAGAGATTCCGGGACAGAAGAAGCTTTCTTT. It codes for CATSRDSGTEEAFF. The rearrangement uses TRBV15 and TRBJ1-1; TRBD1 agrees at 7 bases. V was pared by 0 bases and J by 8 bases, with 6 bases of the junction left unmatched. Germline CDR1 reads LNHNV; CDR2 reads YYDKDF (reference sequence). The CDR3 contains 14 residues.

The chain joins TRBV9 to TRBJ2-7, with 11 bases lining up with TRBD1. The CDR3 covers 15 residues. J lost 3 bases, V lost 4 bases, and 6 bases had no gene match. Germline V gene lookup returns CDR1 SGDLS and CDR2 YYNGEE. CDR3 sequence (DNA): TGTGCCAGCAGCCCCGGGACAGGGGGATTCTACGAGCAGTACTTC. Amino acids: CASSPGTGGFYEQYF. Together with reference TRBV9 and TRBJ2-7, the CDR3 gives the full variable domain: DSGVTQTPKHLITATGQRVTLRCSPRSGDLSVYWYQQSLDQGLQFLIQYYNGEERAKGNILERFSAQQFPDLHSELNLSSLELGDSALYFCASSPGTGGFYEQYFGPGTRLTVT.

With respect to this clonotype: One end of the junction is discordant with germline, which a read error may explain. The chain links TRBV5-1 to TRBJ1-4; D is undetermined. The CDR3 totals 15 residues. Germline V gives CDR1 SGHRS, CDR2 YFSETQ. The CDR3 DNA reads as TGTGCCAGCAGTCTCCGGGCTCCTCTCAATGAAAAACTGTTTTTT. Translating it yields CASSLRAPLNEKLFF.

This clonotype was picked up a small number of times. The genes are TRBV7-9 and TRBJ1-2; D is possibly TRBD1 (6 bases). The CDR3 has 13 amino acids. Per the germline V gene, CDR1 is SEHNR and CDR2 is FQNEAQ (reference sequence). This CDR3 is CVARGPFNYGYTF. DNA for the CDR3: TGTGTAGCCAGGGGACCTTTCAACTATGGCTACACCTTC.

This clonotype came up many times. The rearrangement uses TRBV2 and TRBJ2-2, with 9 bases lining up with TRBD1. Germline values: CDR1 SNHLY, CDR2 FYNNEI. The CDR3 is made up of 17 amino acids. V lost 3 bases to trimming and J lost 4 bases; unmatched junction nucleotides: 9. The CDR3 protein is CASSDSGGTGITGELFF. CDR3 in DNA: TGTGCCAGCAGTGACTCTGGAGGGACAGGGATCACCGGGGAGCTGTTTTTT.

Comments on this clonotype: This could be a read error, since a much larger clone is one nucleotide away. The chain couples TRBV28 to TRBJ2-7; 12 nucleotides line up with TRBD1. The CDR3 loop spans 15 amino acids. Germline V gene data show CDR1 as MDHEN and CDR2 as SYDVKM. CDR3 DNA sequence: TGTGCCAGCATTCCCGCCGGGACAGGGGGCTACGAGAAGTACTTC. Its protein is CASIPAGTGGYEKYF.

This clonotype has ten or more counts. The chain uses TRBV7-9 and TRBJ1-1, with a tentative D call TRBD1 (5 bases). Trimming left V 6 bases short and J 1 base short, with 9 bases between. CDR1 is SEHNR and CDR2 is FQNEAQ in the germline V gene (reference sequence). The CDR3 is 13 amino acids. As DNA, the CDR3 is TGTGCCAGCAGGGCTACAGGGAACACTGAAGCTTTCTTT. It is translated as CASRATGNTEAFF.

This clonotype was seen ten or more times. V is TRBV10-2 and J is TRBJ2-7; D tentatively fits TRBD1 or TRBD2 (5 bases each). The germline V gene encodes CDR1 WSHSY and CDR2 SAAADI. Trimming removed 7 bases from V and 2 bases from J, with 9 bases in between. This CDR3 is 12 amino acids long. CDR3 residues: CASNTGPYEQYF. The CDR3 DNA reads as TGCGCCAGCAATACGGGACCCTACGAGCAGTACTTC.

This clonotype came up a few times. The genes are TRBV6-9 and TRBJ1-6; TRBD1 is a possible D gene (6 bases). The ends were cut back, 3 bases at V and 7 bases at J, with 16 bases in the middle. The CDR3 has 16 amino acids. The germline CDR1 and CDR2 sequences are MNHGY and SVAAGI. CDR3 amino acids: CASSYGGWDKNSPLHF. The CDR3 DNA reads as TGTGCCAGCAGTTACGGTGGCTGGGACAAAAATTCACCCCTCCACTTT.

The genes are TRBV5-1 and TRBJ2-6, with 12 bases aligning to TRBD2. Germline V CDR1 and CDR2: SGHRS, YFSETQ. J gave up 2 bases and V 0 bases, and 3 bases lay outside the gene matches. The CDR3 has 18 residues. The CDR3 sequence is CASSLELAGGTGANVLTF. Written as DNA, the CDR3 is TGCGCCAGCAGCTTGGAACTAGCGGGAGGCACTGGGGCCAACGTCCTGACTTTC.

In this sample, this clonotype turned up many times. V and J are TRBV28 and TRBJ2-7; D call uncertain. CDR1 and CDR2 from the germline V gene are MDHEN and SYDVKM. This CDR3 has 16 residues. Trimming shortened V by 1 base and J by 6 bases, and 19 bases separated the two germline ends. The CDR3 region has the DNA TGTGCCAGCAGTTTATATAGGCCCTCTTTCCCATCCGAGCAGTACTTC. Amino acids: CASSLYRPSFPSEQYF.

V is TRBV20-1 and J is TRBJ2-1, with a possible D match to TRBD1 (6 bases). The germline CDR1 and CDR2 sequences are DFQATT and SNEGSKA (reference sequence). V lost 1 base to trimming and J lost 5 bases, with 15 bases between them. The CDR3 extends over 15 amino acids. CDR3 amino acids: CSARVRGPGDNEQFF. The CDR3 DNA is TGCAGTGCTAGAGTCCGGGGACCAGGGGACAATGAGCAGTTCTTC.

This clonotype was observed at least ten times. The CDR3 nucleotides are TGTGCCAGCAGAGCAGGACAGGGGGTCACCTACGAGCAGTACTTC. This gives the protein CASRAGQGVTYEQYF. The chain links TRBV2 to TRBJ2-7; TRBD1 agrees at 10 bases. V shed 6 bases, J shed 2 bases, and the junction held 7 bases outside the gene matches. The CDR3 contains 15 residues. Germline CDR1 SNHLY, CDR2 FYNNEI.

The chain links TRBV5-4 to TRBJ2-5; D is undetermined. Trimming took 4 bases from V and 4 from J, leaving 11 bases between them. The CDR3 length is 13 residues. CDR1 is SGHNT, CDR2 YYREEE, per germline (reference sequence). The CDR3 DNA reads as TGTGCCAGCAGCCATGCTCTGTTAGAGACCCAGTACTTC. This encodes CASSHALLETQYF.

The chain links TRBV20-1 to TRBJ2-1; 11 bases are a match to TRBD2. This CDR3 comprises 19 residues. V gave up 8 bases and J gave up 4 bases; unmatched junction bases: 22. Germline CDR1 DFQATT, CDR2 SNEGSKA (reference sequence). CDR3 sequence reads: CSITGGGHKLAGAYNEQFF. CDR3 DNA: TGCAGTATCACCGGAGGGGGGCACAAACTAGCGGGAGCATACAATGAGCAGTTCTTC.

This clonotype was detected ten times or more. This chain connects TRBV27 to TRBJ2-1, with a possible D match to TRBD2 (5 bases). Trimming took 4 bases from V and 7 from J, leaving 11 bases between them. This CDR3 has 13 residues. Germline-derived CDR1 and CDR2 are MNHEY and SMNVEV (reference sequence). The CDR3 coding sequence is TGTGCCAGCAGTTACGGGGTCGGGAATGAGCAGTTCTTC. Protein: CASSYGVGNEQFF.

This clonotype has a handful of counts. At one boundary the junction diverges from the germline segment, which might be a read error. The V call is TRBV11-2, the J call TRBJ1-1; D unclear. Germline assignment: CDR1 SGHAT and CDR2 FQNNGV. This CDR3 has 13 residues. The CDR3 bases are TGTGCCAGCAGCTACGTCGGGAACACTGAAGCTTCCTTT. The encoded protein is CASSYVGNTEASF. Full variable domain (missing parts from reference TRBV11-2 and TRBJ1-1): EAGVAQSPRYKIIEKRQSVAFWCNPISGHATLYWYQQILGQGPKLLIQFQNNGVVDDSQLPKDRFSAERLKGVDSTLKIQPAKLEDSAVYLCASSYVGNTEASFGQGTRLTVV.

This clonotype was counted between two and nine times. One base away lies a much larger clone, so this may be a sequencing read error. The chain employs TRBV12-3 or TRBV12-4 and TRBJ2-7, with 8 bases matching TRBD1. CDR3 length: 15 amino acids. V shed 8 bases, J shed 2 bases, and the junction held 11 bases outside the gene matches. In DNA form, the CDR3 reads TGTGCCAGCGGTCCAGGGGGCTGGGCCCCCTACGAGCAGTACTTC. Its protein product is CASGPGGWAPYEQYF.

The table lists this clonotype with many counts. The V gene is TRBV7-9, the J gene TRBJ2-1; maybe TRBD2 (7 bases). The germline gives CDR1 SEHNR, CDR2 FQNEAQ (reference sequence). The germline V and J ends were trimmed by 4 bases and 15 bases, with 19 bases remaining between them. The CDR3 consists of 13 residues. This chain's CDR3 is CASSSTPSGGGFF. The CDR3 DNA reads as TGTGCCAGCAGCTCCACCCCTAGCGGAGGGGGGTTCTTC.

This sequence joins TRBV5-1 and TRBJ2-7, with D unresolved. The CDR3 spans 15 residues. Trimming removed 0 bases from V and 2 bases from J, with 12 bases in between. CDR1 and CDR2 from the germline V gene are SGHRS and YFSETQ. The DNA for the CDR3 is TGCGCCAGCAGCTTGGCTGCAGTTCGGGCCTACGAGCAGTACTTC. As protein: CASSLAAVRAYEQYF.

The rearrangement uses TRBV5-1 and TRBJ2-3; no clear D gene. V dropped 0 bases and J dropped 2 bases, with 10 bases sitting between them. Germline lookup yields CDR1 SGHRS and CDR2 YFSETQ. The CDR3 runs 15 residues. CDR3 bases: TGCGCCAGCAGCTTGGTGGATTCGGACACAGATACGCAGTATTTT. Amino acid sequence: CASSLVDSDTDTQYF.

Written as DNA, the CDR3 is TGTGCCAGCAGCGTAGGGAGACAGGGCCCGTACCTCTCTGGAAACACCATATATTTT. Translation: CASSVGRQGPYLSGNTIYF. The chain joins TRBV9 to TRBJ1-3, with 7 nucleotides matching TRBD1. J gave up 0 bases and V 0 bases, and 12 bases lay outside the gene matches. Germline CDR1 SGDLS, CDR2 YYNGEE. This CDR3 has 19 residues.